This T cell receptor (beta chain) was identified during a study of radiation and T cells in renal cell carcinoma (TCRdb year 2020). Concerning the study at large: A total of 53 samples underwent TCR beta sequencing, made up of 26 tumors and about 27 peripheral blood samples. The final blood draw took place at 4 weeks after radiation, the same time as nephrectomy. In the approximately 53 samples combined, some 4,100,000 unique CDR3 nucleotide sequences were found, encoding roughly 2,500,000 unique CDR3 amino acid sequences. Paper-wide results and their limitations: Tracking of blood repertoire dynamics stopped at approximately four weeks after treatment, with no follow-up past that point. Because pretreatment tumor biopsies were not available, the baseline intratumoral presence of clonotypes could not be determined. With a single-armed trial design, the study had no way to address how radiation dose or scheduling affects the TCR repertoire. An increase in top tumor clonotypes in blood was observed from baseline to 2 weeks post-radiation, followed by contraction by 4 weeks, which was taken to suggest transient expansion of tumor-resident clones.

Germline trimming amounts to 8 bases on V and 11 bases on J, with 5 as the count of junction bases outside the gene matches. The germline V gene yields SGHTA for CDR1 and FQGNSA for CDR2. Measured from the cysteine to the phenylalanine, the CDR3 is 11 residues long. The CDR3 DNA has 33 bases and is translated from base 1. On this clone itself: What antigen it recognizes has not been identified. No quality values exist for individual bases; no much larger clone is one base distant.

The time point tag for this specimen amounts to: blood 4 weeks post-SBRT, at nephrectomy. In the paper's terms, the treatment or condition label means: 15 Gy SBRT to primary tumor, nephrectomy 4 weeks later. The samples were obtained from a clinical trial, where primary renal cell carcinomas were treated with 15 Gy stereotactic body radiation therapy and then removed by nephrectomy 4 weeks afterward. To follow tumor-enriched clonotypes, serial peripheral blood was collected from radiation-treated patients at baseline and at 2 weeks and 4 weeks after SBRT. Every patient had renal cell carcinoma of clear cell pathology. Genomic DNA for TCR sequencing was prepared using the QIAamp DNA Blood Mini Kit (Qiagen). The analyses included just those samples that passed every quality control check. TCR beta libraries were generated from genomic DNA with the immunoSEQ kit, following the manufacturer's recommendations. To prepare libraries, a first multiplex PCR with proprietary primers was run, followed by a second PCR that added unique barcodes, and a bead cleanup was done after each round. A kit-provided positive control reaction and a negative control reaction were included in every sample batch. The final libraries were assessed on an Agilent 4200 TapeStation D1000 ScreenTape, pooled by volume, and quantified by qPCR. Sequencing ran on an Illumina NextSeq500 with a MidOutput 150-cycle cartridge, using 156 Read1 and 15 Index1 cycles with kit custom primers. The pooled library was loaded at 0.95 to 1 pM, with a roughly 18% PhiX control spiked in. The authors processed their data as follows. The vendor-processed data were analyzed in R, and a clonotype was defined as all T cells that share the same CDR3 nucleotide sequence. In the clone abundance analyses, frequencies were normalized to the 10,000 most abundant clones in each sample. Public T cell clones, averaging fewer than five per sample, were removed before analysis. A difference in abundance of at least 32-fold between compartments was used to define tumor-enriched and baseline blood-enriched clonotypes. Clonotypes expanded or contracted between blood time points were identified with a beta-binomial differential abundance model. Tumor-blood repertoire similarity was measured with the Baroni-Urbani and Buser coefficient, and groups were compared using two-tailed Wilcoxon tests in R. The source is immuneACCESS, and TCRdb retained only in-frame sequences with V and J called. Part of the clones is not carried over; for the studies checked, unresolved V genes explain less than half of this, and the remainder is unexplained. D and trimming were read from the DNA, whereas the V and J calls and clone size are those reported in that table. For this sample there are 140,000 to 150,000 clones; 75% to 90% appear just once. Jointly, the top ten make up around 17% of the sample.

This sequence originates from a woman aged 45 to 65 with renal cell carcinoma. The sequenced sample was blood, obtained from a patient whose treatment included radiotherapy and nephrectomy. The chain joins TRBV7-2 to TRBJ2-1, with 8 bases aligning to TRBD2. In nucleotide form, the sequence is TGTGCCAGCGCTGGGACTAGTAAGCAGTTCTTC. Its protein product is CASAGTSKQFF.